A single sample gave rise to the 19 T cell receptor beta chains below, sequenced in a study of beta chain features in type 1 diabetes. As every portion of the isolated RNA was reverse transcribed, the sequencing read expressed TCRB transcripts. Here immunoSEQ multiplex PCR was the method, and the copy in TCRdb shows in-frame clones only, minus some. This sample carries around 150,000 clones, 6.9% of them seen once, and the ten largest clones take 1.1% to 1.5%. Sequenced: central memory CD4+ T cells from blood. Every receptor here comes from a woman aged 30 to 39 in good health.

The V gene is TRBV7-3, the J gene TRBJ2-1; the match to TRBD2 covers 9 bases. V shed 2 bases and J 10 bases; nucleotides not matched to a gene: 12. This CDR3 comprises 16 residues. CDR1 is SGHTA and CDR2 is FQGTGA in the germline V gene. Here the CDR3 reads CASSLVSGSGWGEQFF. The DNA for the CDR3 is TGTGCCAGCAGCTTAGTTAGCGGGAGTGGTTGGGGGGAGCAGTTCTTC.

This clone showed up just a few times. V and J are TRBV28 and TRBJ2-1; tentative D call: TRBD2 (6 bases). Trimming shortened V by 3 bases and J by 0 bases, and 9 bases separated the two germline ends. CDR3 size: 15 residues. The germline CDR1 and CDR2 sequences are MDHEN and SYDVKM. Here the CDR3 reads CASSLRGSSYNEQFF. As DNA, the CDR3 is TGTGCCAGCAGTTTGCGGGGAAGCTCCTACAATGAGCAGTTCTTC. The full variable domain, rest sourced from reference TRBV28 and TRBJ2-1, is DVKVTQSSRYLVKRTGEKVFLECVQDMDHENMFWYRQDPGLGLRLIYFSYDVKMKEKGDIPEGYSVSREKKERFSLILESASTNQTSMYLCASSLRGSSYNEQFFGPGTRLTVL.

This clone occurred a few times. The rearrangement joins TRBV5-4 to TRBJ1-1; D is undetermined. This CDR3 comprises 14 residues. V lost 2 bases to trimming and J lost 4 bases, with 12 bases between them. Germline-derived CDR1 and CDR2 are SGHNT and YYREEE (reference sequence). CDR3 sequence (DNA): TGTGCCAGCAGCTTCTCCGGAGGGTTCACTGAAGCTTTCTTT. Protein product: CASSFSGGFTEAFF.

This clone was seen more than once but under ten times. For the CDR3, the DNA is TGCGCCAGCAGCTTGGGGCAGGGGGACGATACGCAGTATTTT. Translating it yields CASSLGQGDDTQYF. The V call is TRBV5-1, the J call TRBJ2-3; 7 bases are shared with TRBD1. The length of the CDR3 is 14 residues. Germline CDR1 SGHRS, CDR2 YFSETQ. The V and J ends lost 0 bases and 6 bases, in that order; junction bases with no gene match: 4.

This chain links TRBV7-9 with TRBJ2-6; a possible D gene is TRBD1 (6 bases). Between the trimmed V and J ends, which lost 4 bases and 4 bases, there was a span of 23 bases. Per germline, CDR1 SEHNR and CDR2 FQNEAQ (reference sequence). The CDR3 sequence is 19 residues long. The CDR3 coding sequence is TGTGCCAGCAGCTACCCCGCAGACAGGCCCGTCTGGGGGGCCAACGTCCTGACTTTC. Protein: CASSYPADRPVWGANVLTF. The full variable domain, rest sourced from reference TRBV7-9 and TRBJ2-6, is DTGVSQNPRHKITKRGQNVTFRCDPISEHNRLYWYRQTLGQGPEFLTYFQNEAQLEKSRLLSDRFSAERPKGSFSTLEIQRTEQGDSAMYLCASSYPADRPVWGANVLTFGAGSRLTVL.

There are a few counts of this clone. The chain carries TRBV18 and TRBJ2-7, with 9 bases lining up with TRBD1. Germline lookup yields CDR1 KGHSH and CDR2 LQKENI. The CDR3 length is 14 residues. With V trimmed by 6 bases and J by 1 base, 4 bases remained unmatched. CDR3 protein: CASSTGTGSYEQYF. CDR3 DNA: TGTGCCAGCTCGACCGGGACAGGGTCCTACGAGCAGTACTTC.

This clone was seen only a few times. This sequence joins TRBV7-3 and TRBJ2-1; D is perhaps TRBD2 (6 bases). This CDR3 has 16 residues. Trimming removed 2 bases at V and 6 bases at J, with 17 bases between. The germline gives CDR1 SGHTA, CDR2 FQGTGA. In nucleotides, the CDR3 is TGTGCCAGCAGCTTAGAAGGGCGGGGCCCCGCCAATGAGCAGTTCTTC. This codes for CASSLEGRGPANEQFF.

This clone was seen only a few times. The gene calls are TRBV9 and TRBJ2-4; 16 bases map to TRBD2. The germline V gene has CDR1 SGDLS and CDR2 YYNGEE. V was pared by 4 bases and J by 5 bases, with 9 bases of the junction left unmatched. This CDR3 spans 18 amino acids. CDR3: CASSMGLAGGSRENIQYF. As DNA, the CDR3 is TGTGCCAGCAGCATGGGACTAGCGGGAGGGAGTCGGGAAAACATTCAGTACTTC.

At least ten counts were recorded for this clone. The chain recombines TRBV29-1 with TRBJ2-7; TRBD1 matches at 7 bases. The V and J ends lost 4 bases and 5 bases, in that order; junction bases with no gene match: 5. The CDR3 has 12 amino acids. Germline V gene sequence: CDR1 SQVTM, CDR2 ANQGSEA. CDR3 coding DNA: TGCAGCGTTGGGTTTGACAGGGACGAGCAGTACTTC. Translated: CSVGFDRDEQYF.

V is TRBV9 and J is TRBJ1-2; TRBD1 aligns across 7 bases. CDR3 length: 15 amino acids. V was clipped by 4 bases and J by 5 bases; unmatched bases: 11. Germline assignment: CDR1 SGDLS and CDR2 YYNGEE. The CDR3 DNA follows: TGTGCCAGCAGCCGAGGACAGGCGCTGGCGTATGGCTACACCTTC. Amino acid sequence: CASSRGQALAYGYTF. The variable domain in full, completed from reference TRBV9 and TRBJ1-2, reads DSGVTQTPKHLITATGQRVTLRCSPRSGDLSVYWYQQSLDQGLQFLIQYYNGEERAKGNILERFSAQQFPDLHSELNLSSLELGDSALYFCASSRGQALAYGYTFGSGTRLTVV.

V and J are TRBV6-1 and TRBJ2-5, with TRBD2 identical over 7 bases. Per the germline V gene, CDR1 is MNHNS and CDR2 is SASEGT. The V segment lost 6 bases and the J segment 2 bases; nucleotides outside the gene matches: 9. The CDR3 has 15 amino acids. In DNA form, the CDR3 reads TGTGCCAGCAGCTCCACACTAGCGCCACAAGAGACCCAGTACTTC. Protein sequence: CASSSTLAPQETQYF.

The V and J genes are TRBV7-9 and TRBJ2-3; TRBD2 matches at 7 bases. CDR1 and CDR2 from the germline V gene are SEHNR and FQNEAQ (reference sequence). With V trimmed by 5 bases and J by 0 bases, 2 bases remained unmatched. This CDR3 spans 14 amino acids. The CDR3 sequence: CASSLSGSTDTQYF. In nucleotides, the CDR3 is TGTGCCAGCAGCCTTAGCGGGAGCACAGATACGCAGTATTTT.

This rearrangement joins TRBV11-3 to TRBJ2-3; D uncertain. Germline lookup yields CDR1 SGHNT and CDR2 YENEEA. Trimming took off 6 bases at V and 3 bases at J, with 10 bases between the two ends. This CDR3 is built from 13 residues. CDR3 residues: CASSSSRTDTQYF. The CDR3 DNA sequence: TGTGCCAGCAGTTCATCCAGGACAGATACGCAGTATTTT.

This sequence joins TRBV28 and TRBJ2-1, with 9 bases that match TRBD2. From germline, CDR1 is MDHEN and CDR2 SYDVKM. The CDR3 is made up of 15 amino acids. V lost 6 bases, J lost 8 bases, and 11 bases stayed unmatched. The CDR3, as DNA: TGTGCCAGCAGGTCCGAGGGACTAGCAGACGATGAGCAGTTCTTC. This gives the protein CASRSEGLADDEQFF.

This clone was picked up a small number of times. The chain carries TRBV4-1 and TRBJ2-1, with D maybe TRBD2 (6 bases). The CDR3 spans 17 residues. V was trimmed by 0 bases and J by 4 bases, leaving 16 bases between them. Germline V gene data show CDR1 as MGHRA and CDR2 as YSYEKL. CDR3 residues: CASSQDRSSGVYNEQFF. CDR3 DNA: TGCGCCAGCAGCCAAGATCGGAGTTCGGGGGTGTACAATGAGCAGTTCTTC.

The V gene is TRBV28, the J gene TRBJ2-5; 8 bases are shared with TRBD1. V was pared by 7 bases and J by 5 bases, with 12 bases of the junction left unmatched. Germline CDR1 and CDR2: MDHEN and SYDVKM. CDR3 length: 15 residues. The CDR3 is CASKRSRGPYETQYF. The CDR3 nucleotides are TGTGCCAGCAAACGGTCCAGGGGGCCTTACGAGACCCAGTACTTC.

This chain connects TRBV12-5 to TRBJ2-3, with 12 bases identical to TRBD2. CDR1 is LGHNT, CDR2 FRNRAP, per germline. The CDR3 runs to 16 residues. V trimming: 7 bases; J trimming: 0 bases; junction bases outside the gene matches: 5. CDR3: CASAMTSGSSTDTQYF. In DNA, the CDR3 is TGTGCTAGTGCCATGACTAGCGGGAGCAGCACAGATACGCAGTATTTT.

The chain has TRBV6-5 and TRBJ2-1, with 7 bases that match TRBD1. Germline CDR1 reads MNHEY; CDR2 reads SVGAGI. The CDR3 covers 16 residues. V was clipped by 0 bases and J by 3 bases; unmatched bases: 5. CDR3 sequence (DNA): TGTGCCAGCAGTTACTCAGGGGGCGCCGACTACAATGAGCAGTTCTTC. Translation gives CASSYSGGADYNEQFF.

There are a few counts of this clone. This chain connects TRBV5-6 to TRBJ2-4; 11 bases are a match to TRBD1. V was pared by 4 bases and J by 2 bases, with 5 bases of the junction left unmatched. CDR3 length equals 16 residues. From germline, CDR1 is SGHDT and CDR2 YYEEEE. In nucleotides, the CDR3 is TGTGCCAGCAGCCCACGGGACAGGGGGACCAAAAACATTCAGTACTTC. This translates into CASSPRDRGTKNIQYF.